The rows below give T cell receptor beta chains drawn from one sample of a study of T cell changes during pregnancy in multiple sclerosis. TCRdb keeps only in-frame clones here, not all; method: immunoSEQ multiplex PCR. The sample gives 41,000 or so clones, around nine tenths of which show up once; 5.5% to 8% is in the top ten. This specimen consisted of CD8+ T cells from peripheral blood mononuclear cells, obtained in the third trimester of pregnancy. The receptors were sampled from a female donor with multiple sclerosis, enrolled in a pregnancy study. The CDR3 runs from the conserved cysteine through the conserved F or W. The order of the fields is D gene, V gene, J gene, CDR3 protein. The D gene is left open where the match is weak.

TRBD1	TRBV30	TRBJ1-4	CAWSTLQGINEKLFF
TRBD1	TRBV27	TRBJ2-2	CASSPHPSDRGRTGELFF
.	TRBV6-1	TRBJ2-1	CASSESVYNEQFF
.	TRBV5-4	TRBJ2-7	CASSLGLYEQYF
.	TRBV6-4	TRBJ1-5	CASSPSGNQPQHF
TRBD2	TRBV7-9	TRBJ2-1	CASSFPREGSSSYNEQFF
TRBD1	TRBV19	TRBJ2-1	CASSTWDRTYNEQFF
TRBD2	TRBV16	TRBJ2-7	CASTLSGTSGDEQYF
.	TRBV4-1	TRBJ2-7	CASSQGWGGEQYF
TRBD1	TRBV7-6	TRBJ1-5	CASSSGGVQPQHF
.	TRBV28	TRBJ2-3	CASRDYTDTQYF
.	TRBV5-8	TRBJ1-2	CASSLKGDYGYTF
.	TRBV6-5	TRBJ2-1	CASSYGAGLHNEQFF
TRBD2	TRBV4-2	TRBJ2-7	CASSHELGAGGYEQYF
TRBD2	TRBV30	TRBJ2-7	CAWNDYGLGNEQYF
.	TRBV29-1	TRBJ2-1	CSVDVGAAYNEQFF
.	TRBV7-9	TRBJ2-2	CASSPKGPTGELFF
TRBD1	TRBV15	TRBJ2-7	CATSRDRGRHEQYF
.	TRBV15	TRBJ2-1	CATSRAGNEQFF
.	TRBV30	TRBJ1-3	CACQSVERQSSGNTIYF
.	TRBV15	TRBJ1-3	CATSNPGGPGNTIYF
TRBD2	TRBV28	TRBJ2-7	CASSWTSENYEQYF
.	TRBV19	TRBJ1-5	CASSMRQNSNQPQHF
.	TRBV6-5	TRBJ1-1	CASRYREGNTEAFF
TRBD2	TRBV9	TRBJ2-7	CASSAREGPNEQYF
TRBD2	TRBV6-1	TRBJ2-7	CASSDPGLVAYEQYF
.	TRBV6-5	TRBJ1-1	CASSYRGGLGTEAFF
TRBD2	TRBV5-6	TRBJ2-3	CASSLGTGGSTDTQYF
TRBD1	TRBV27	TRBJ2-5	CASSPLTSGTGGRETQYF
.	TRBV7-8	TRBJ2-3	CASSLALGAGGRTDTQYF
.	TRBV5-6	TRBJ2-1	CASSRSSYNEQFF
TRBD2	TRBV27	TRBJ2-7	CASSLLGGGTSYEQYF
TRBD2	TRBV4-3	TRBJ2-7	CASSLEASGDYEQYF
.	TRBV27	TRBJ2-3	CASRGAGADTQYF
.	TRBV11-1	TRBJ2-7	CASSETESYEQYF
.	TRBV7-9	TRBJ1-1	CASSGGNTEAFF
TRBD2	TRBV11-3	TRBJ2-1	CASGREYNEQFF
TRBD2	TRBV9	TRBJ2-2	CASSPGLAGVRNGELFF
TRBD1	TRBV7-8	TRBJ1-2	CASSPGQGVLYGYTF
TRBD2	TRBV2	TRBJ2-5	CASRRFGRGGQETQYF
TRBD1	TRBV28	TRBJ2-5	CASSSDRGEVETQYF
.	TRBV6-6	TRBJ2-3	CASSTGRDTQYF
.	TRBV11-2	TRBJ2-7	CASSLAVSYEQYF
TRBD1	TRBV6-6	TRBJ2-5	CASSQGQGLQETQYF
.	TRBV27	TRBJ1-2	CASAIDSTYGYTF
.	TRBV13	TRBJ2-1	CASSWGETYNEQFF
.	TRBV9	TRBJ2-1	CASSPYSRGSYNEQFF
TRBD1	TRBV18	TRBJ2-1	CASSDGQGSNEQFF
.	TRBV15	TRBJ2-7	CATIIPSLYEQYF
TRBD2	TRBV5-4	TRBJ2-7	CASSLDPLWEGTYEQYF
TRBD2	TRBV7-2	TRBJ2-4	CASSLRGLAGEGGNIQYF
.	TRBV28	TRBJ1-1	CASSIEGHRNTEAFF
.	TRBV6-4	TRBJ1-6	CASSDSLGGDSPLHF
.	TRBV5-1	TRBJ1-2	CASSLGDLGGLEDYGYTF
TRBD1	TRBV5-4	TRBJ1-5	CASSLVQAQGYRSNQPQHF
TRBD1	TRBV15	TRBJ2-3	CATSGRPGQGTDTQYF
TRBD1	TRBV11-2	TRBJ1-2	CASSSSWDRDPGYTF
.	TRBV9	TRBJ1-1	CASTGGGLNTEAFF
.	TRBV9	TRBJ1-3	CASSVDGEGEAGNTIYF
.	TRBV27	TRBJ2-1	CASSHGTYNEQFF